This T cell receptor beta chain was profiled in a study of blood T cell repertoires in COVID-19. In the study overall: Cohort 3 recovery required two negative PCRs, clearance, or symptom resolution. Sample material is recorded as cDNA or gDNA derived from T cells, B-cell-depleted T cells, or PBMCs.

The protocol was immunoSEQ multiplex PCR, while the TCRdb copy is restricted to in-frame clones and leaves out a portion. The sample yields about 400,000 clones, about 89% seen once. Trimming left V 1 base short and J 1 base short, with 10 bases between. The length of the CDR3 is 15 residues. CDR1 and CDR2 from the germline V gene are LNHDA and SQIVND (reference sequence). The chain combines TRBV19 with TRBJ1-2; D possibly corresponds to TRBD1 (5 bases). The source material was PBMCs or T cells enriched from blood (not recorded which). This clonotype was sampled from a man aged 35-49 years in a cohort exposed to, infected with or recovered from COVID-19 (not recorded which). The CDR3 DNA reads TGTGCCAGTAGTATAGGGGGCAGCCTTAACTATGGCTACACCTTC. Protein sequence: CASSIGGSLNYGYTF.